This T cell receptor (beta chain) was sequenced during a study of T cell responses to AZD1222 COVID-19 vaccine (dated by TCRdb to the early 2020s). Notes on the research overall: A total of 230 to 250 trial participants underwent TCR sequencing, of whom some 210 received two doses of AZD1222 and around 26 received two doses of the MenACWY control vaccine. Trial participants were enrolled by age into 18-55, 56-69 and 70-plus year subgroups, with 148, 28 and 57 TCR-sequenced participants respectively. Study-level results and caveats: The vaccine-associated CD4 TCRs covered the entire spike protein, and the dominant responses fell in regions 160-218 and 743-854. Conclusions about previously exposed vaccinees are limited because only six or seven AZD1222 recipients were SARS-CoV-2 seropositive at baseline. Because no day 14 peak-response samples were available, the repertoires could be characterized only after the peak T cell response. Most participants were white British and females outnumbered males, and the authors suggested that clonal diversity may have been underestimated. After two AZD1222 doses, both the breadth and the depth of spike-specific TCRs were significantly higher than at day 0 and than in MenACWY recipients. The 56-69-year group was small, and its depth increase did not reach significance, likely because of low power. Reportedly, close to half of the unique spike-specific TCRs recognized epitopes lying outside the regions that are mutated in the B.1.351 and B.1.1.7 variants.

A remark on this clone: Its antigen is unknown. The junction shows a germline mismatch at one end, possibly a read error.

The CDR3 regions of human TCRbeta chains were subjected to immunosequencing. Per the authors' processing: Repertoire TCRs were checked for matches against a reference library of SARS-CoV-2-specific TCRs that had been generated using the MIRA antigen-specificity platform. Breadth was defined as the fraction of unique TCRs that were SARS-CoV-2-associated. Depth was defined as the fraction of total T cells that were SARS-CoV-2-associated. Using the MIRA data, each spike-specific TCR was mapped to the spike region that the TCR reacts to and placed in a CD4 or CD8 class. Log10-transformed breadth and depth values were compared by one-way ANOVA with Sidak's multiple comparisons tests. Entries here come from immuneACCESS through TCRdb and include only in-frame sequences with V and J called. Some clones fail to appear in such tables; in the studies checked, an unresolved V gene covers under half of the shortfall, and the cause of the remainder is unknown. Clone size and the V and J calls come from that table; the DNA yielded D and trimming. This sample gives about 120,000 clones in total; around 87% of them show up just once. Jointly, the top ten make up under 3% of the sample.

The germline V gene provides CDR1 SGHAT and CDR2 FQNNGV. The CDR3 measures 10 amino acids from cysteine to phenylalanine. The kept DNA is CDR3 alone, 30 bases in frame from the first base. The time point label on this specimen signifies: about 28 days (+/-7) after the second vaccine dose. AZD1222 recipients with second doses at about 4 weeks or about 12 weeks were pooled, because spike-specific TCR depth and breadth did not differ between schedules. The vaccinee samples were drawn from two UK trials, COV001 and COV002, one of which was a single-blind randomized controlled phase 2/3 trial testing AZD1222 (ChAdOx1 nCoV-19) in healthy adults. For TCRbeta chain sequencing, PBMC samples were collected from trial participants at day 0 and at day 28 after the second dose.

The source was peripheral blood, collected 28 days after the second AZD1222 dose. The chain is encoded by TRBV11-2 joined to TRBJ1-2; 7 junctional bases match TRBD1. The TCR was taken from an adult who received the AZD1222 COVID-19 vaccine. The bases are TGTGCCAGCAGCTTAAATGGACAGGTTTTC. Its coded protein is CASSLNGQVF.